Listed below are T cell receptor beta chains from one sample, sequenced in a study of Graves' ophthalmopathy and Graves' hyperthyroidism. TCRdb re-called the multiplex PCR reads with MiXCR, one entry per CDR3 protein. Among hundreds of thousands of distinct CDR3 sequences listed, 20% to 25% were seen once. Specimen: peripheral blood. These receptor sequences come from a woman aged 18-29 years with stable Graves' hyperthyroidism. Some clones in this sample may be carry-over from other donors' samples. The CDR3 runs from the conserved cysteine through the conserved F or W. Fields, in order: V gene, J gene, D gene, clone size, CDR3 DNA, CDR3 protein. D genes are given only for firm matches. Size tells how often a clone was seen (once, few, many) or the class of an expanded clone, and some rows leave it out.

TRBV30,TRBJ2-7,TRBD1,many,TGTGCCTGGGACAGGGGACGTAGGGAGCAGTACTTC,CAWDRGRREQYF
TRBV25-1,TRBJ1-1,.,.,TGTGCCAGCAGTGAAGGGAGGGACACCGGGGTACATGAATCTTTCTTT,CASSEGRDTGVHESFF
TRBV5-1,TRBJ1-2,.,many,TGCGCCAGCAGCTTGTCCACCGACACGAGCGGCTACACCTTC,CASSLSTDTSGYTF
TRBV5-6,TRBJ1-2,TRBD1,few,TGTGCCAGCAGCTGGACAGGGTTCAACTATGGCTACACCTTC,CASSWTGFNYGYTF
TRBV6-2/TRBV6-3,TRBJ2-7,.,many,TGTGCCAGCAGTTCGGCCAGACAGTCGCGGGACTACGAGCAGTACTTC,CASSSARQSRDYEQYF
TRBV19,TRBJ2-6,.,many,TGTGCCAGTAGTACGAACGGGCTGGGGGCCAACGTCCTGACTTTC,CASSTNGLGANVLTF
TRBV12-3/TRBV12-4,TRBJ1-6,TRBD1,few,TGTGCCAGCAGTCTAGACAGGGGGAGTTCACCCCTCCACTTT,CASSLDRGSSPLHF
TRBV6-2/TRBV6-3,TRBJ2-2,TRBD1,many,TGTGCCACTACCAGGGGGCCGATCACCGGGGAGCTGTTTTTT,CATTRGPITGELFF
TRBV7-9,TRBJ1-1,.,few,TGTGCCAGCAGCTCAGTGACTGAAGCTTGCTTT,CASSSVTEACF
TRBV11-1,TRBJ2-5,.,few,TGTGCCAGCGTTCAAAAGGGGATACGGTACCAAGAGACCAAGTACTTC,CASVQKGIRYQETKYF
TRBV27,TRBJ1-2,TRBD1,few,TGTGCCAGCAGTTTTTCTTCCACAGGGGAGTCCCTTGACTATGGCTACACCTTC,CASSFSSTGESLDYGYTF
TRBV7-2,TRBJ1-5,.,.,TGTGCCAACAGCTGGACGACAAGCCATCAGCCCCAGCATTTT,CANSWTTSHQPQHF
TRBV11-2,TRBJ2-7,TRBD1,many,TGTGCCAGCAGCGCCCGGGACAGGGAGGTTAACGAGCAGTACTTC,CASSARDREVNEQYF
TRBV29-1,TRBJ1-1,.,.,TGCAGCGTTTCCCGGGGGGCTGAAGCTTTCTTT,CSVSRGAEAFF
TRBV18,TRBJ1-1,TRBD1,.,TGTGCCAGCTCACCCGGGACAGGGGGCTTGGAAGCTTTCTTT,CASSPGTGGLEAFF
TRBV2,TRBJ2-7,TRBD1,many,TGTGCCAGCAGTGAAGGGCAAGGGGGCAACTACGAGCAGTACTTC,CASSEGQGGNYEQYF
TRBV7-2,TRBJ1-2,.,.,TGTGCCAGCAGCTTAGTGCACAGGGACTATGGCTACACCTTC,CASSLVHRDYGYTF
TRBV5-6,TRBJ1-5,TRBD1,many,TGTGCCAGCAGCTTGGCCGGGTCAGGGGGAGGTCAGCCCCAGCATTTT,CASSLAGSGGGQPQHF
TRBV30,TRBJ2-5,TRBD1,many,TGTGCCTGGAGTGGTGTAGGGGGCGGGGAGACCCAGTACTTC,CAWSGVGGGETQYF
TRBV28,TRBJ1-6,TRBD1,many,TGTGCCAGCAGGTTGAATACGAACTCAGGGGGATCACCCCTCCACTTT,CASRLNTNSGGSPLHF
TRBV7-9,TRBJ2-7,.,few,TGTGCCAGCAGCCCGCCGGCAGGGGCAGGGTACGAGCAGTACTTC,CASSPPAGAGYEQYF
TRBV11-2,TRBJ2-7,TRBD1,many,TGTGCCAGCAGCTTGCCACAGGGGGTTGGTGTCTACGAGCAGTACTTC,CASSLPQGVGVYEQYF
TRBV28,TRBJ1-5,.,.,TGTGCCAGCAGGGATGGATCAATTGAGCCATATCAGCCCCAGCATTTT,CASRDGSIEPYQPQHF
TRBV14,TRBJ2-7,TRBD2,many,TGTGCCAGCAGCCACAGTACTAGCGGGACCTACGAGCAGTACTTC,CASSHSTSGTYEQYF
TRBV6-5,TRBJ1-1,.,many,TGTGCCAGCAGTTACTCGATAAGGAACACTGAAGCTTTCTTT,CASSYSIRNTEAFF
TRBV12-3/TRBV12-4,TRBJ1-2,TRBD1,few,TGTGCCAGCAGTTTCGGCAGGGGGCCTATCTATGGCTACACCTTC,CASSFGRGPIYGYTF
TRBV11-2,TRBJ1-2,.,.,TGTGCCAGCAGCTTAGGAGCTGCTGATTCTGCCTATGGCTACACCTTC,CASSLGAADSAYGYTF
TRBV28,TRBJ2-5,.,.,TGTGCCAGCAGTTCGCATACTAGAGGCCCAGAGACCCAGTACTTC,CASSSHTRGPETQYF
TRBV30,TRBJ2-7,.,.,TGTGCCTGGAGGGATTTACTAGCTCGGTCCTTCGACGAGCAGTACTTC,CAWRDLLARSFDEQYF
TRBV20-1,TRBJ2-5,TRBD2,once,TGCAGTGCTAGGGGCGGGGGGTATGAGACCCAGTACTTC,CSARGGGYETQYF
TRBV9,TRBJ1-6,.,many,TGTGCCAGCAGCGTAGGACGGACCTACGGAGCACCCCTCCACTTT,CASSVGRTYGAPLHF
TRBV12-3/TRBV12-4,TRBJ2-7,.,many,TGTGCCAGCAGTACCTACAGGGCCAGCTCCTACGAGCAGTACTTC,CASSTYRASSYEQYF
TRBV27,TRBJ1-2,TRBD1,once,TGTGCCAGCAGTTCAACAGGGGGGGTAAATGGCTACACCTTC,CASSSTGGVNGYTF
TRBV6-1,TRBJ1-2,.,many,TGTGCCAGCAGTGTCCCGAAGGGGCTTCTTTATGGCTACACCTTC,CASSVPKGLLYGYTF
TRBV29-1,TRBJ2-4,TRBD1,.,TGCAGCGTTGTGGGGACAGAGCCGGACATTCAGTACTTC,CSVVGTEPDIQYF
TRBV6-1,TRBJ2-7,.,many,TGTGCCAGCAGTGTAGAGGTAGACCGTTTTCTACTTTACGAGCAGTACTTC,CASSVEVDRFLLYEQYF
TRBV6-2/TRBV6-3,TRBJ2-2,.,.,TGTGCCAGCAGACGGAATCCGATAACGAACACCGGGGAGCTGTTTTTT,CASRRNPITNTGELFF
TRBV28,TRBJ1-2,TRBD1,many,TGTGCCAGCATCGAAAGGGGGCGGACCTATGGCTACACCTTC,CASIERGRTYGYTF
TRBV11-1,TRBJ1-1,.,.,TGTGCCAGCAGCTTAGGTCCGGGGAGGGGCGGCGGCACTGAAGCTTTCTTT,CASSLGPGRGGGTEAFF
TRBV6-2/TRBV6-3,TRBJ1-5,.,.,TGTGCCAGCAGGGCCCCATTATCTAATCAGCCCCAGCATTTT,CASRAPLSNQPQHF
TRBV20-1,TRBJ2-5,TRBD2,many,TGCAGTGCCCATAGCGGGGGGGCAGAGACCCAGTACTTC,CSAHSGGAETQYF